A selection of T cell receptor beta chains follows, all from one sample in a study of OX40 agonist ivuxolimab in advanced cancers. The data were produced by immunoSEQ multiplex PCR, yet TCRdb's version contains in-frame clones alone and is incomplete. The data show roughly 58,000 clones, around 90% seen once. This specimen was CD4+ or CD8+ T cells sorted from blood, taken in a trial of the OX40 agonist ivuxolimab. The receptor source for this set is an adult with an advanced solid tumor such as melanoma, head and neck, liver or kidney cancer. Both conserved end residues are part of each CDR3.

V gene,J gene,CDR3 protein
TRBV29-1,TRBJ2-7,CSVEDYRGGYEQYF
TRBV6-6,TRBJ2-5,CASSPSETQYF
TRBV6-1,TRBJ1-5,CASNSRGFQPQHF
TRBV18,TRBJ2-5,CASSPDRGRETQYF
TRBV7-2,TRBJ2-7,CASSSTGTGVYEQYF
TRBV19,TRBJ2-3,CATSRGETDTQYF
TRBV15,TRBJ1-5,CATSRAGRGNQPQHF
TRBV5-5,TRBJ1-1,CASSFLWGAEAFF
TRBV28,TRBJ2-7,CASRSSGQGYEQYF
TRBV7-7,TRBJ2-5,CASSLGGQGQETQYF
TRBV5-1,TRBJ2-2,CASSCSGTDNTGELFF
TRBV28,TRBJ2-3,CASSLPGSGTDTQYF
TRBV9,TRBJ1-1,CASSSGASRSTEAFF
TRBV2,TRBJ2-5,CASRGTGSWETQYF
TRBV13,TRBJ2-3,CASSKYRASTDTQYF
TRBV10-1,TRBJ1-1,CASSPGGGRNAEAFF
TRBV30,TRBJ2-3,CAWSPGRGTDTQYF
TRBV7-9,TRBJ1-2,CASSRTGGSEGYTF
TRBV29-1,TRBJ2-7,CSARTSGPYEQYF
TRBV7-9,TRBJ1-1,CASIPTGRNTEAFF
TRBV6-1,TRBJ2-2,CASSRGAGELFF
TRBV11-2,TRBJ1-5,CASSPSGRSNQPQHF
TRBV9,TRBJ1-4,CASSPGQAGEKLFF
TRBV29-1,TRBJ1-1,CSVEGGLTYTEAFF
TRBV10-3,TRBJ2-1,CAISDPGIYNEQFF
TRBV7-9,TRBJ1-1,CASSSGGNTEAFF
TRBV6-5,TRBJ2-2,CASRENTGELFF
TRBV27,TRBJ2-7,CAGRGHHGQNTWSYEQYF
TRBV7-9,TRBJ1-1,CASSYRRTNTEAFF
TRBV5-1,TRBJ1-2,CASSINRGSNYGYTF
TRBV29-1,TRBJ1-2,CSVEDRGRDGYGYTF
TRBV9,TRBJ1-6,CASSVGGRNSPLHF
TRBV28,TRBJ1-5,CATHQGANQPQHF